The 15 T cell receptor beta chains in this list originate from one sample, sequenced in a study of T cells in Graves' hyperthyroidism and ophthalmopathy (dated by TCRdb to 2018 to 2020). The library was generated by multiplex PCR. Sequencing used an Illumina HiSeq 2000. TCR beta CDR3 regions were amplified from RNA transcripts. For the first round of RT-PCR on the TCR CDR3, the HTBI primer set was used together with the Qiagen OneStep RT-PCR kit. TCRdb itself trimmed the public reads at Q25 with fastp, ran MiXCR and retained productive beta chains. All rows with the same CDR3 protein become a single entry with the most common DNA and genes. Counted in this sample were roughly 500,000 distinct CDR3 sequences; around 50% of them appeared once. The ten largest clones capture about 45% of the sample. The sample taken for sequencing was peripheral blood or thyroid tissue (not recorded which). The receptors shown here come from an adult woman with Graves' disease, either hyperthyroidism or ophthalmopathy (not recorded which).

The chain uses TRBV6-5 and TRBJ1-3; D gene ambiguous. Germline-derived CDR1 and CDR2 are MNHEY and SVGAGI. Trimming took 0 bases from V and 8 from J, leaving 11 bases between them. CDR3 length equals 14 residues. As DNA, the CDR3 is TGTGCCAGCAGTTACTCAGGCTATGGCTACACCATATATTTT. Translated, it gives CASSYSGYGYTIYF.

The chain combines TRBV9 with TRBJ2-5; 11 bases match TRBD1. This CDR3 contains 16 residues. Trimming cost V 3 bases and J 5 bases; bases outside gene matches: 9. Per the germline V gene, CDR1 is SGDLS and CDR2 is YYNGEE. In DNA, the CDR3 is TGTGCCAGCAGCGGAAGGGACAGGGGGAGCGGGGAGACCCAGTACTTC. Residues: CASSGRDRGSGETQYF.

This clonotype was detected ten times or more. CDR3 in amino acids: CSVEEVGQGLQQYF. The CDR3 nucleotides are TGCAGCGTTGAAGAAGTAGGACAGGGTTTACAGCAGTACTTC. This chain uses TRBV29-1 with TRBJ2-7; 8 nucleotides match TRBD1. Germline V lookup: CDR1 SQVTM, CDR2 ANQGSEA. The ends lost 0 bases at V and 8 bases at J; junction bases unmatched: 9. The CDR3 has 14 residues.

The V and J genes are TRBV7-2 and TRBJ2-5; possibly TRBD1 for D (5 bases). This CDR3 spans 14 amino acids. Germline CDR1 reads SGHTA; CDR2 reads FQGNSA. V was trimmed by 2 bases and J by 4 bases, leaving 11 bases between them. CDR3 sequence (DNA): TGTGCCAGCAGCTTATCGGCAGGGCCAGAGACCCAGTACTTC. Translating it yields CASSLSAGPETQYF.

There are many counts of this clonotype. This chain connects TRBV5-6 to TRBJ1-5; the match to TRBD1 covers 8 bases. Germline CDR1 is SGHDT and CDR2 is YYEEEE. This CDR3 is built from 15 residues. V shed 0 bases and J 7 bases; nucleotides not matched to a gene: 6. The CDR3: CASSLGDRKGQPQHF. The CDR3 DNA follows: TGTGCCAGCAGCTTGGGGGACAGGAAGGGACAGCCCCAGCATTTT.

Comment on this clonotype: The CDR3 carries no conserved terminal phenylalanine or tryptophan, so it likely arises from a read error. No DNA is shown, since the ends of the CDR3 on it are uncertain; the CDR3 is the one TCRdb lists. The gene calls are TRBV29-1 and TRBJ1-4. The CDR3 comprises 9 residues, both ends counted. Germline-derived CDR1 and CDR2 are SQVTM and ANQGSEA. CDR3 region: CNVSEAPFL.

The chain uses TRBV7-2 and TRBJ2-5; possible D gene TRBD1, 5 bases. This CDR3 has 9 amino acids. Germline-derived CDR1 and CDR2 are SGHTA and FQGNSA. With 5 bases removed from V and 13 bases from J, the gap between germline ends came to 8 bases. The chain's CDR3 is CASSIDRYF. In DNA form, the CDR3 reads TGTGCCAGCAGCATCGACAGGTACTTC.

The chain recombines TRBV7-2 with TRBJ1-1; tentatively, D is TRBD1 (5 bases). Trimming took 11 bases from V and 5 from J, leaving 21 bases between them. CDR1 and CDR2 (germline): SGHTA, FQGNSA. The CDR3 is 14 residues long. CDR3 in amino acids: CAAPGWGVETEAFF. Here the CDR3 DNA reads TGTGCCGCACCAGGTTGGGGGGTGGAGACTGAAGCTTTCTTT.

This clonotype was picked up many times. This chain joins TRBV7-9 and TRBJ1-3; D gene unclear. CDR3 length: 14 amino acids. Trimming took off 5 bases at V and 3 bases at J, with 11 bases between the two ends. Germline loops: CDR1 SEHNR, CDR2 FQNEAQ (reference sequence). CDR3 nucleotide sequence: TGTGCCAGCAGCCCAGGACTCCGTGGAAACACCATATATTTT. This encodes CASSPGLRGNTIYF.

The rearrangement uses TRBV5-5 and TRBJ2-7, with 10 bases aligning to TRBD1. This CDR3 region has 15 residues. Germline loops: CDR1 SGHKS, CDR2 YYEKEE (reference sequence). J lost 6 bases, V lost 3 bases, and 9 bases had no gene match. The CDR3 sequence: CASSWTGGIGREQYF. CDR3 coding DNA: TGTGCCAGCAGCTGGACAGGGGGGATTGGACGCGAGCAGTACTTC.

The chain recombines TRBV5-1 with TRBJ2-6; D unclear. Looked up from germline, CDR1 is SGHRS and CDR2 is YFSETQ. This CDR3 comprises 15 residues. V was clipped by 1 base and J by 0 bases, with 5 bases between them. The CDR3 protein is CASSLHNSGANVLTF. The CDR3 DNA follows: TGCGCCAGCAGCTTGCACAACTCTGGGGCCAACGTCCTGACTTTC.

This clonotype was seen only a few times. The chain is built from TRBV29-1 and TRBJ2-2; 8 bases align to TRBD1. Trimming removed 0 bases from V and 5 bases from J; junction bases left unmatched: 5. The CDR3 totals 15 residues. Looked up from germline, CDR1 is SQVTM and CDR2 is ANQGSEA. The CDR3 region is CSVEEVDRVTGELFF. In DNA, the CDR3 is TGCAGCGTTGAAGAGGTGGACAGGGTTACCGGGGAGCTGTTTTTT.

As regards this clonotype: The conserved phenylalanine or tryptophan is not found at the CDR3 terminus, so this likely reflects a read error. It is unclear where the CDR3 begins or ends on the DNA, so no DNA is shown, and the CDR3 is as TCRdb lists it. The chain links TRBV7-9 to TRBJ2-7; the table's TRBD2 call for D was not verified on the DNA. Germline assignment: CDR1 SEHNR and CDR2 FQNEAQ (reference sequence). Counting both end residues, the CDR3 totals 9 amino acids. The CDR3 loop is CASSLDVGL.

This clonotype is a singleton in its sample. V is TRBV5-1 and J is TRBJ1-3, with TRBD1 matching over 11 bases. J was trimmed by 8 bases and V by 0 bases; bases with no gene match: 1. CDR3 length equals 14 residues. Germline CDR1 is SGHRS and CDR2 is YFSETQ. This CDR3 reads CASSLVGQGDTIYF. Written as DNA, the CDR3 is TGCGCCAGCAGCTTGGTGGGACAGGGGGACACCATATATTTT.

CDR3 sequence reads: CSARRQLNEKLFF. The CDR3 DNA sequence: TGCAGTGCTAGAAGGCAGCTTAATGAAAAACTGTTTTTT. V and J are TRBV20-1 and TRBJ1-4, with no clear D. The CDR3 totals 13 residues. V was clipped by 2 bases and J by 4 bases, with 8 bases between them. Looked up from germline, CDR1 is DFQATT and CDR2 is SNEGSKA (reference sequence).